A selection of T cell receptor beta chains follows, all from one sample in a study of blood T cell repertoires in COVID-19. Generated by immunoSEQ multiplex PCR, the TCRdb table keeps only in-frame clones and is missing some. The sample has 150,000 to 200,000 clones, about 80% seen once. The sample comprised peripheral blood. Receptor source: a man aged 65-85 years who had recovered from COVID-19. The CDR3 runs from the conserved cysteine through the conserved F or W. Each record gives: clone size, V gene, J gene, D gene, CDR3 DNA, CDR3 protein. The D gene is left open where the match is weak. Expanded clones get a size class; other rows say once, few or many, or leave the size out.

clone_size: NA
v_call: TRBV6-5
j_call: TRBJ2-1
d_call: NA
cdr3_nt: TGTGCCAGCAGGACCGGGACTGAGACCTACAATGAGCAGTTCTTC
cdr3_aa: CASRTGTETYNEQFF

clone_size: NA
v_call: TRBV18
j_call: TRBJ1-4
d_call: TRBD1
cdr3_nt: TGTGCCAGCTCACCGAACTCCGGGACAGGATATGAAAAACTGTTTTTT
cdr3_aa: CASSPNSGTGYEKLFF

clone_size: once
v_call: TRBV6-2/TRBV6-3
j_call: TRBJ2-1
d_call: NA
cdr3_nt: TGTGCCAGCAGTTACTGGGGAGACAATGAGCAGTTCTTC
cdr3_aa: CASSYWGDNEQFF

clone_size: NA
v_call: TRBV28
j_call: TRBJ1-3
d_call: TRBD1
cdr3_nt: TGTGCCAGCAGTGGGACAGGGTCCCCGGGAAACACCATATATTTT
cdr3_aa: CASSGTGSPGNTIYF

clone_size: NA
v_call: TRBV10-3
j_call: TRBJ2-1
d_call: TRBD2
cdr3_nt: TGTGCCATCAGTTCGACTGGGACTAGCGGGAGGGTAAGCTCCTACAATGAGCAGTTCTTC
cdr3_aa: CAISSTGTSGRVSSYNEQFF

clone_size: NA
v_call: TRBV15
j_call: TRBJ1-2
d_call: TRBD1
cdr3_nt: TGTGCCACCAGCAGTCCCTGGGACAGGGCGAAGGGTAACTATGGCTACACCTTC
cdr3_aa: CATSSPWDRAKGNYGYTF

clone_size: once
v_call: TRBV2
j_call: TRBJ2-7
d_call: NA
cdr3_nt: TGTGCCAGCAGTGGTCCGGGTATCGACGAGCAGTACTTC
cdr3_aa: CASSGPGIDEQYF

clone_size: NA
v_call: TRBV18
j_call: TRBJ1-2
d_call: TRBD1
cdr3_nt: TGTGCCAGCTCACCAAACAGGGGGTCCTATGGCTACACCTTC
cdr3_aa: CASSPNRGSYGYTF

clone_size: NA
v_call: TRBV3-1/TRBV3-2
j_call: TRBJ2-7
d_call: TRBD1
cdr3_nt: TGTGCCAGCAGCCAAGGGACAGGTGGTCGGGAGCAGTACTTC
cdr3_aa: CASSQGTGGREQYF

clone_size: NA
v_call: TRBV28
j_call: TRBJ2-7
d_call: NA
cdr3_nt: TGTGCCAGCAGTTCGACCGGGACTCCCTACGAGCAGTACTTC
cdr3_aa: CASSSTGTPYEQYF

clone_size: NA
v_call: TRBV2
j_call: TRBJ2-2
d_call: TRBD1
cdr3_nt: TGTGCCAGCAGAGGGACAGCCTACACCGGGGAGCTGTTTTTT
cdr3_aa: CASRGTAYTGELFF

clone_size: once
v_call: TRBV7-2
j_call: TRBJ2-7
d_call: TRBD2
cdr3_nt: TGTGCCAGCAGCTTAGTAGCGGGAGCTTCAAGTTCCTACGAGCAGTACTTC
cdr3_aa: CASSLVAGASSSYEQYF

clone_size: NA
v_call: TRBV19
j_call: TRBJ1-6
d_call: NA
cdr3_nt: TGTGCCAGTAGTATAATCTTCGGCGGCCGAGGGAATTCACCCCTCCACTTT
cdr3_aa: CASSIIFGGRGNSPLHF

clone_size: few
v_call: TRBV5-1
j_call: TRBJ2-7
d_call: TRBD1
cdr3_nt: TGCGCCAGCAGCTTGGCCGGGACAGGGGCTCCCTTTGGCTACGAGCAGTACTTC
cdr3_aa: CASSLAGTGAPFGYEQYF

clone_size: NA
v_call: TRBV29-1
j_call: TRBJ2-5
d_call: TRBD2
cdr3_nt: TGCAGCGTTGATGGGACTAGCGGGAGGGAATTAGAGACCCAGTACTTC
cdr3_aa: CSVDGTSGRELETQYF

clone_size: NA
v_call: TRBV5-1
j_call: TRBJ2-1
d_call: TRBD2
cdr3_nt: TGCGCCAGCAGCTGGGGGACTAGCGGGATATACAATGAGCAGTTCTTC
cdr3_aa: CASSWGTSGIYNEQFF

clone_size: NA
v_call: TRBV13
j_call: TRBJ1-4
d_call: TRBD1
cdr3_nt: TGTGCCAGCAGCTTAGGAGACAGGGTATATGAAAAACTGTTTTTT
cdr3_aa: CASSLGDRVYEKLFF

clone_size: NA
v_call: TRBV7-2
j_call: TRBJ2-7
d_call: NA
cdr3_nt: TGTGCCAGCAGCTTAGTGGTCCTACAGGGATTTCAGTACTTC
cdr3_aa: CASSLVVLQGFQYF

clone_size: NA
v_call: TRBV24-1
j_call: TRBJ2-5
d_call: TRBD1
cdr3_nt: TGTGCCACCAGTGGTGCGGCGCAGGGGGTTTCGGAGACCCAGTACTTC
cdr3_aa: CATSGAAQGVSETQYF

clone_size: once
v_call: TRBV19
j_call: TRBJ1-5
d_call: NA
cdr3_nt: TGTGCCAGTAGACCCCGGGTTGGACAGCCCCAGCATTTT
cdr3_aa: CASRPRVGQPQHF

clone_size: NA
v_call: TRBV3-1/TRBV3-2
j_call: TRBJ2-3
d_call: TRBD2
cdr3_nt: TGTGCCAGCAGCCGAGGACTTCAACTAGCGGGGGTCGTCGTCGATACGCAGTATTTT
cdr3_aa: CASSRGLQLAGVVVDTQYF

clone_size: NA
v_call: TRBV19
j_call: TRBJ1-5
d_call: NA
cdr3_nt: TGTGCCAGTGGGGCCGGGGGGAATAGCAATCAGCCCCAGCATTTT
cdr3_aa: CASGAGGNSNQPQHF

clone_size: few
v_call: TRBV7-2
j_call: TRBJ1-6
d_call: TRBD1
cdr3_nt: TGTGCCAGCAGCTTAACAGGGGCGATTGATTCACCCCTCCACTTT
cdr3_aa: CASSLTGAIDSPLHF

clone_size: NA
v_call: TRBV6-2/TRBV6-3
j_call: TRBJ2-3
d_call: TRBD2
cdr3_nt: TGTGCCAGCAGTGCGGGACTAGCGGGAGGAGCAGATACGCAGTATTTT
cdr3_aa: CASSAGLAGGADTQYF

clone_size: NA
v_call: TRBV2
j_call: TRBJ1-2
d_call: NA
cdr3_nt: TGTGCCAGCGGTACGACGGGAACCTATGGCTACACCTTC
cdr3_aa: CASGTTGTYGYTF